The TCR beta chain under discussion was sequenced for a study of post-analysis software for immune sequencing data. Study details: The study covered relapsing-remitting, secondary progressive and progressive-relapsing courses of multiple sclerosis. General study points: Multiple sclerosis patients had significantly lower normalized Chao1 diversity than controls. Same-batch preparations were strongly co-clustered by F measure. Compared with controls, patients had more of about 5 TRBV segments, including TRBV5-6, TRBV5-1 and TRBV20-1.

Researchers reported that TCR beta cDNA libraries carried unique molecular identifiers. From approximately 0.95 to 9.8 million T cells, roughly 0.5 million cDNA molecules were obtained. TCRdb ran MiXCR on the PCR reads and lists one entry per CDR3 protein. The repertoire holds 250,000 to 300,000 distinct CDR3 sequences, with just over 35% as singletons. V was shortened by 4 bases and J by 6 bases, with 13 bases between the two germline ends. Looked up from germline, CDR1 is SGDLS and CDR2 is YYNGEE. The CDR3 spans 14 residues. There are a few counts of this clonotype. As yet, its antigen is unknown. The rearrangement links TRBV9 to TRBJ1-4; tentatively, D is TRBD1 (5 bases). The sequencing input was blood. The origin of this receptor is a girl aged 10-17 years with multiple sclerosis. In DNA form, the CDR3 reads TGTGCCAGCAGCCCACCCTGGGGGGATGAAAAACTGTTTTTT. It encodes CASSPPWGDEKLFF.